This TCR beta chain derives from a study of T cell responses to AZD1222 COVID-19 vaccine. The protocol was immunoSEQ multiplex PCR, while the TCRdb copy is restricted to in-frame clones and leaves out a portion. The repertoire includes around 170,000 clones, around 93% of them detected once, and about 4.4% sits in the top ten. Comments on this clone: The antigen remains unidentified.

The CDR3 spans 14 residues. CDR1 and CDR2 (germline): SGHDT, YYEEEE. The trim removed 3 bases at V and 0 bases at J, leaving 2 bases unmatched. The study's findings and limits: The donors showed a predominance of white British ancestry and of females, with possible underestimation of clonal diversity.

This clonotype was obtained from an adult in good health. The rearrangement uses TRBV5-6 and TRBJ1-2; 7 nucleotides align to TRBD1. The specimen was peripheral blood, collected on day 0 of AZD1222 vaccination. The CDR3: CASSWDRSNYGYTF. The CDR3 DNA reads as TGTGCCAGCAGCTGGGACAGATCTAACTATGGCTACACCTTC.